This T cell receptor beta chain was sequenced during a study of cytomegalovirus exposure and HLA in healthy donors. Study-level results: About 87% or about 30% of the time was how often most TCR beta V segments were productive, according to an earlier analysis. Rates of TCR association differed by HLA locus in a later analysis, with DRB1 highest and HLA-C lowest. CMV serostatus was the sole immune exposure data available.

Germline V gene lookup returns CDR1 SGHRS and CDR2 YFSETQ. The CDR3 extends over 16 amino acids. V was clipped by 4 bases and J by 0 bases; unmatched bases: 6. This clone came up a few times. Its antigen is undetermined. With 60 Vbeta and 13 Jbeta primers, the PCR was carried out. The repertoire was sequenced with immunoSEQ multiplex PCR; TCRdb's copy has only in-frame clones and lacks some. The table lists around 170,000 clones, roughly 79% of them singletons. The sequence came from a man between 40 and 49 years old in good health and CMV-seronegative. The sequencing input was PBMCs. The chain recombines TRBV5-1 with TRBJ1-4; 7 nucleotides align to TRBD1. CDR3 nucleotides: TGCGCCAGCAGCGAGGGACAGTTTGCAACTAATGAAAAACTGTTTTTT. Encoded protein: CASSEGQFATNEKLFF.